This T cell receptor beta chain was recovered during a study of blood T cell repertoires in COVID-19 (dated by TCRdb to the early 2020s). Background for the entire study: Samples from collaborators originated in the United States, Italy and Spain and spanned both the acute and convalescent phases of COVID-19. The material from the prospective study consisted of cDNA or gDNA derived from T cells, B-cell-depleted T cells, or PBMCs. Subjects who had been exposed to COVID-19, were actively infected with it, or had recovered from it provided the deeply sampled blood TCRbeta repertoires that made up the dataset. The repertoires were made available in a free public database intended to serve as a resource for research on the immune response to SARS-CoV-2. Samples came from the ongoing ImmuneRACE study (first 160 participants) plus 1,254 subjects from 6 global collaborators. Nearly every sample came with metadata listing a de-identified subject ID, COVID-19 status, age in years and sex. Where available, HLA class I and class II types were obtained from metadata supplied by the sample provider rather than from assay-based typing.

The collaborating institutions used their own protocols to collect whole blood in K2EDTA tubes. For TCRbeta analysis, collaborators shipped samples as frozen whole blood, isolated PBMCs, or DNA extracted from either of those sample types. V is shortened by 0 bases, J by 5 bases, and the region joining them spans 6 bases. Via the germline V gene, CDR1 is SGDLS and CDR2 YYNGEE. Counted from cysteine to phenylalanine, this CDR3 has 12 amino acids. Left in the record is the CDR3 DNA by itself, 36 bases read in frame from the first base. Results the study describes overall, beyond this receptor: The amount of clinical and demographic metadata varied by source and participant and was provided uncurated.

This clone was recorded many times. Its antigen remains undetermined. Qualities for individual bases were not recorded, and no much larger clone is one base off. TCRbeta CDR3 regions were amplified from genomic DNA using the immunoSEQ Assay, a bias-controlled multiplex PCR. The authors' pipeline ran thus. The number of nucleated cells in each sample was estimated from the amplification of reference gene primers within the assay. To quantify the absolute abundance of each unique TCRbeta CDR3 rearrangement, sequence reads were collapsed and filtered. For each sample, productive Simpson clonality was calculated as the square root of Simpson's diversity index over productive rearrangements. The immuneACCESS repertoire file appears here via TCRdb, limited to in-frame rearrangements. These files lack a portion of the clones; in checked studies, under half of the deficit traces to unresolved V genes, and the cause of the others is not known. V, J and clone size were drawn from that table, and D and trimming were deduced from the DNA. This sample lists approximately 120,000 clones; about 74% were detected once. The top ten constitute roughly 5% of the sample.

Sequences were obtained from peripheral blood. Here the chain combines TRBV9 and TRBJ2-7; there is no confident call for the D gene. This sequence originates from a man in his 60s with acute or convalescent COVID-19. Here the CDR3 is given as CASSVESHEQYF. The nucleotide sequence reads TGTGCCAGCAGCGTAGAGAGCCACGAGCAGTACTTC.